This is a list of T cell receptor beta chains from one sample in a study of blood T cell repertoires in COVID-19. Repertoires were generated with immunoSEQ multiplex PCR, while TCRdb's copy carries only in-frame clones and drops some. Here the sample spans approximately 360,000 clones, around 86% being singletons. What was sequenced was PBMCs or T cells enriched from blood (not recorded which). The source is a woman in her forties or fifties who had recovered from COVID-19. Both conserved end residues are part of each CDR3. D genes are given only for firm matches. Clone sizes are given selectively: once, few, many, or a class where the clone is expanded.

v_call	d_call	clone_size	cdr3_length	j_call	cdr3_nt	cdr3_aa
TRBV11-2	TRBD1	few	13	TRBJ2-1	TGTGCCAGCAGGAGGACAGGGGACAATGAGCAGTTCTTC	CASRRTGDNEQFF
TRBV5-1	.	.	15	TRBJ2-3	TGCGCCAGCAGTCCACGGGCGGGACTGTCGGATACGCAGTATTTT	CASSPRAGLSDTQYF
TRBV19	.	few	16	TRBJ2-5	TGTGCCAGTAGTAGGGGAGGCGGGCCTAGGGAAGAGACCCAGTACTTC	CASSRGGGPREETQYF
TRBV5-1	.	once	13	TRBJ1-2	TGCGCCAGCAGCCCTGGCAGGGACTCGGGCTACACCTTC	CASSPGRDSGYTF
TRBV21-1	.	.	15	TRBJ2-5	TGTGCCAGCAGCAAAGGGGGGACAGGGGAAGAGACCCAGTACTTC	CASSKGGTGEETQYF
TRBV4-3	.	.	13	TRBJ2-5	TGCGCCAGCAGCCAAGAAGGCAGGGAGACCCAGTACTTC	CASSQEGRETQYF
TRBV7-2	TRBD1	.	13	TRBJ1-2	TGTGCCAGCAGCCAGGGACAGCAGCGTGGCTACACCTTC	CASSQGQQRGYTF
TRBV14	.	once	16	TRBJ1-1	TGTGCCAGCAGCCAAATGGGTCGGGGGGCGAACACTGAAGCTTTCTTT	CASSQMGRGANTEAFF
TRBV11-2	.	.	18	TRBJ1-5	TGTGCCAGCAGCTTAGGAAAAGGGGGGGCATATAGCAATCAGCCCCAGCATTTT	CASSLGKGGAYSNQPQHF
TRBV3-1/TRBV3-2	TRBD1	.	14	TRBJ1-4	TGTGCCAGCAGCCTATCAGGGACAGGTGAAAAACTGTTTTTT	CASSLSGTGEKLFF
TRBV11-2	TRBD1	few	15	TRBJ2-5	TGTGCCAGCAGCCAGTATACCGGGACAGGAGAGACCCAGTACTTC	CASSQYTGTGETQYF